Below, 26 T cell receptor beta chains from the same sample are listed, as sequenced in a study of T cell repertoires in cytomegalovirus infection. The antigens for these receptors are not known. TCRdb reprocessed the reads with MiXCR, giving one entry per CDR3 protein. The data show 640,000 or so distinct CDR3 sequences, around 30% seen once. The sequencing here drew on cultured PBMCs, taken from culture after CMV antigen stimulation. These receptors were collected from a human donor in good health (CMV status not recorded). Some clones in this sample may be carry-over from other donors' samples.

This rearrangement joins TRBV2 to TRBJ1-1; D uncertain. The CDR3 sequence is 14 residues long. V dropped 8 bases and J dropped 1 base, with 14 bases sitting between them. Germline V gene data show CDR1 as SNHLY and CDR2 as FYNNEI. The CDR3 sequence is CASLDPRRNTEAFF. CDR3 bases: TGTGCCAGCCTCGACCCGAGGAGGAACACTGAAGCTTTCTTT.

This rearrangement joins TRBV19 to TRBJ2-5; 7 bases match TRBD1. Germline lookup yields CDR1 LNHDA and CDR2 SQIVND (reference sequence). V lost 6 bases, J lost 5 bases, and 9 bases stayed unmatched. This CDR3 has 14 amino acids. The CDR3 nucleotides are TGTGCCAGTAGAACCACAGGGGCGCGGGAGACCCAGTACTTC. Amino acids: CASRTTGARETQYF.

This clonotype was detected only a few times. V is TRBV19 and J is TRBJ1-5; D unresolved. Germline CDR1 reads LNHDA; CDR2 reads SQIVND (reference sequence). V was trimmed by 3 bases and J by 10 bases, leaving 13 bases between them. The CDR3 sequence is 13 residues long. CDR3 nucleotides: TGTGCCAGTAGTATGAAGGAGAGAGCTCCCCAGCATTTT. Protein: CASSMKERAPQHF.

The CDR3 DNA follows: TGTGCCTCCACGGAAGCTAACTATGGCTACACCTTC. Its translation: CASTEANYGYTF. The chain couples TRBV30 to TRBJ1-2; D is unclear. Trimming left V 7 bases short and J 0 bases short, with 9 bases between. The CDR3 runs 12 residues. The V gene's germline CDR1 is GTSNPN and CDR2 SVGIG (reference sequence).

This clonotype was recorded at least ten times. The V gene is TRBV7-9, the J gene TRBJ2-1, with a possible D match to TRBD1 (6 bases). Trimming removed 1 base from V and 3 bases from J, with 7 bases in between. Germline V gene data show CDR1 as SEHNR and CDR2 as FQNEAQ (reference sequence). CDR3 size: 14 residues. DNA for the CDR3: TGTGCCAGCAGCTTAGAGGACAGCTACAATGAGCAGTTCTTC. It encodes CASSLEDSYNEQFF.

The genes are TRBV4-3 and TRBJ2-3; no reliable D call. CDR3 length: 17 residues. Per the germline V gene, CDR1 is LGHNA and CDR2 is YSLEER. The V end lost 0 bases, the J end lost 2 bases, and 15 bases lay between the germline ends. The chain's CDR3 is CASSQDLTAINTDTQYF. The CDR3 DNA follows: TGCGCCAGCAGCCAAGATCTAACGGCTATCAACACAGATACGCAGTATTTT.

This clonotype was found a few times. The V gene is TRBV7-2, the J gene TRBJ2-1; D uncertain. Trimming removed 7 bases at V and 1 base at J, with 14 bases between. The CDR3 runs to 15 residues. CDR1 is SGHTA, CDR2 FQGNSA, per germline. The CDR3 reads CASILTRESYNEQFF. As DNA, the CDR3 is TGTGCCAGCATCCTTACAAGGGAATCCTACAATGAGCAGTTCTTC.

There are a few counts of this clonotype. This chain uses TRBV29-1 with TRBJ1-5, with 11 positions matching TRBD1. Germline CDR1 reads SQVTM; CDR2 reads ANQGSEA. This CDR3 contains 15 residues. Germline trimming cut 5 bases from V and 5 bases from J; bases unmatched to any gene: 8. CDR3 in amino acids: CSVTTGTGGDQPQHF. In DNA, the CDR3 is TGCAGCGTTACGACCGGGACAGGGGGAGATCAGCCCCAGCATTTT.

The chain uses TRBV12-3 or TRBV12-4 and TRBJ1-1; 7 bases map to TRBD1. Trimming at V came to 3 bases and at J to 9 bases, leaving 10 bases not matched to a gene. The CDR3 contains 14 residues. As DNA, the CDR3 is TGTGCCAGCAGTTTCCCGGACAGGCCGATTAAAGCTTTCTTT. This codes for CASSFPDRPIKAFF.

V and J are TRBV4-1 and TRBJ2-2; 10 bases line up with TRBD2. The germline V gene encodes CDR1 MGHRA and CDR2 YSYEKL. The CDR3 has 17 residues. With V trimmed by 4 bases and J by 6 bases, 11 bases remained unmatched. As DNA, the CDR3 is TGCGCCAGCAGCCTACAAGGAGCGGGGGGGCCGTCCGGGGAGCTGTTTTTT. Translation: CASSLQGAGGPSGELFF.

A note on this clonotype: A much larger clone lies a single base off, so this may be a read error. The rearrangement links TRBV7-8 to TRBJ1-5; no firm D call. The V end was cut by 5 bases, the J end by 2 bases, with 13 bases between. The CDR3 has 15 residues. CDR1 and CDR2 (germline): SGHVS, FQNEAQ. The CDR3 nucleotides are TGTGCCAGCAGCCCTCGTAGAGTGGGCAATCAGCCCCAGCATTTT. Translated: CASSPRRVGNQPQHF.

The chain links TRBV5-4 to TRBJ1-1, with D possibly TRBD1 on 6 matching bases. V was shortened by 2 bases and J by 3 bases, with 14 bases between the two germline ends. The CDR3 extends over 15 amino acids. Germline V lookup: CDR1 SGHNT, CDR2 YYREEE (reference sequence). The CDR3 sequence is CASSFAGARDTEAFF. The CDR3, as DNA: TGTGCCAGCAGCTTCGCGGGGGCTAGGGACACTGAAGCTTTCTTT.

This clonotype was counted ten times or more. The V gene is TRBV7-8, the J gene TRBJ2-5; D is tentatively TRBD1 or TRBD2 (5 bases each). V was trimmed by 1 base and J by 5 bases, leaving 14 bases between them. Germline lookup yields CDR1 SGHVS and CDR2 FQNEAQ. This CDR3 is built from 15 residues. CDR3 residues: CASSLVWGWGETQYF. CDR3 nucleotides: TGTGCCAGCAGCTTAGTGTGGGGTTGGGGGGAGACCCAGTACTTC. Filled out from reference TRBV7-8 and TRBJ2-5, the complete variable domain reads GAGVSQSPRYKVAKRGQDVALRCDPISGHVSLFWYQQALGQGPEFLTYFQNEAQLDKSGLPSDRFFAERPEGSVSTLKIQRTQQEDSAVYLCASSLVWGWGETQYFGPGTRLLVL.

The rearrangement links TRBV7-9 to TRBJ2-7; D is possibly TRBD2 (5 bases). The CDR3 length is 14 residues. Germline V gene sequence: CDR1 SEHNR, CDR2 FQNEAQ (reference sequence). V shed 4 bases and J shed 0 bases, with 10 bases lying between them. CDR3 sequence: CASSSRTFSYEQYF. The CDR3 bases are TGTGCCAGCAGCTCCCGGACTTTCTCCTACGAGCAGTACTTC.

This clonotype was recorded a few times. V usage is TRBV12-3 or TRBV12-4 and J usage is TRBJ1-1; D uncertain. V was pared by 5 bases and J by 10 bases, with 17 bases between. This CDR3 region has 13 residues. Here the CDR3 DNA reads TGTGCCAGCAGTGGGGTGGGAGGTGTGGGAGCTTTCTTT. Translation: CASSGVGGVGAFF.

This clonotype was counted only a few times. This rearrangement joins TRBV12-3 or TRBV12-4 to TRBJ1-4; D unresolved. This CDR3 comprises 15 residues. Trimming removed 1 base from V and 6 bases from J, with 12 bases in between. In nucleotides, the CDR3 is TGTGCCAGCAGTTTAGTGACATCCCCCCATGAAAAACTGTTTTTT. Its protein is CASSLVTSPHEKLFF.

This clonotype was detected a few times. Here the CDR3 reads CASSYWRAQVKETQYF. DNA for the CDR3: TGTGCCAGCAGTTACTGGCGGGCGCAGGTCAAAGAGACCCAGTACTTC. The chain is built from TRBV6-5 and TRBJ2-5; TRBD2 is a possible D gene (5 bases). With 1 base removed from V and 3 bases from J, the gap between germline ends came to 15 bases. The CDR3 is made up of 16 amino acids. Germline CDR1 and CDR2: MNHEY and SVGAGI.

This chain joins TRBV19 and TRBJ2-7; D call uncertain. Trimming removed 8 bases from V and 4 bases from J, with 18 bases in between. Germline V gene lookup returns CDR1 LNHDA and CDR2 SQIVND (reference sequence). The CDR3 is 14 residues long. The CDR3 sequence: CASPGPLATYEQYF. The CDR3 DNA reads TGTGCCAGTCCGGGTCCCCTCGCAACTTACGAGCAGTACTTC.

The rearrangement uses TRBV7-8 and TRBJ2-7; 7 nucleotides agree with TRBD2. The CDR3 length is 14 residues. Germline V lookup: CDR1 SGHVS, CDR2 FQNEAQ. J lost 2 bases, V lost 5 bases, and 6 bases had no gene match. This chain's CDR3 is CASSEEGTTYEQYF. The CDR3 bases are TGTGCCAGCAGCGAAGAAGGGACTACCTACGAGCAGTACTTC.

This sequence joins TRBV6-2 or TRBV6-3 and TRBJ2-7; TRBD2 agrees at 8 bases. After removal of 8 bases from V and 1 base from J, the junction contained 13 bases not matched to a gene. CDR1 and CDR2 (germline): MNHEY, SVGEGT. The CDR3 length is 16 residues. The CDR3 protein is CASEGPGGRTSYEQYF. The CDR3 DNA follows: TGTGCCAGCGAAGGACCAGGCGGGAGGACGTCCTACGAGCAGTACTTC.

The chain has TRBV14 and TRBJ2-7, with 7 nucleotides matching TRBD2. From germline, CDR1 is SGHDN and CDR2 FVKESK. The CDR3 length is 18 residues. Unmatched junction bases numbered 15, after V lost 3 bases and J lost 1 base. The chain's CDR3 is CASSQRLTRAGPSYEQYF. Here the CDR3 DNA reads TGTGCCAGCAGCCAGCGATTGACTAGAGCGGGGCCGTCCTACGAGCAGTACTTC.

This sequence joins TRBV7-2 and TRBJ2-5, with D uncertain. CDR3 length: 13 residues. V lost 2 bases to trimming and J lost 3 bases, with 7 bases between them. Germline V gene data show CDR1 as SGHTA and CDR2 as FQGNSA. The CDR3 DNA is TGTGCCAGCAGCTTAAACAAGAAAGAGACCCAGTACTTC. This codes for CASSLNKKETQYF.

The chain employs TRBV2 and TRBJ2-3; 12 nucleotides agree with TRBD2. Germline values: CDR1 SNHLY, CDR2 FYNNEI. V shed 8 bases and J 2 bases; nucleotides not matched to a gene: 26. CDR3 length equals 22 residues. The CDR3: CASRPPQGLSQTSGGTTDTQYF. The DNA for the CDR3 is TGTGCCAGCCGCCCCCCCCAGGGGCTATCACAAACTAGCGGGGGGACCACAGATACGCAGTATTTT.

This sequence joins TRBV7-2 and TRBJ1-1; D possibly corresponds to TRBD1 (5 bases). Germline values: CDR1 SGHTA, CDR2 FQGNSA. Trimming left V 6 bases short and J 2 bases short, with 13 bases between. The CDR3 sequence is 14 residues long. CDR3 residues: CASRGQAGNTEAFF. In DNA, the CDR3 is TGTGCCAGCAGGGGGCAGGCTGGAAACACTGAAGCTTTCTTT.

The chain couples TRBV6-2 or TRBV6-3 to TRBJ2-1; 11 bases map to TRBD2. This CDR3 has 17 residues. With V trimmed by 3 bases and J by 2 bases, 6 bases remained unmatched. The germline CDR1 and CDR2 sequences are MNHEY and SVGEGT. The CDR3 loop is CASSYWLAGGPYNEQFF. In DNA form, the CDR3 reads TGTGCCAGCAGTTATTGGCTAGCGGGAGGCCCCTACAATGAGCAGTTCTTC.

This sequence joins TRBV27 and TRBJ2-5; D is ambiguous. V lost 0 bases, J lost 2 bases, and 10 bases lay in between. Germline values: CDR1 MNHEY, CDR2 SMNVEV (reference sequence). CDR3 size: 15 residues. The CDR3 DNA reads TGTGCCAGCAGTTTATCTGGCCGAATACAAGAGACCCAGTACTTC. It translates to CASSLSGRIQETQYF.